This T cell receptor beta chain is drawn from a study of blood T cell repertoires in COVID-19. CDR1 is MNHEY and CDR2 is SMNVEV in the germline V gene (reference sequence). V was trimmed by 6 bases and J by 0 bases, leaving 9 bases between them. The CDR3 consists of 15 residues. The table came from immunoSEQ multiplex PCR; TCRdb's copy has only in-frame clones and leaves some out. The table lists roughly 140,000 clones, around 85% of them singletons. The specimen sequenced was peripheral blood. The receptor was derived from a man in his fifties or sixties with acute or convalescent COVID-19. The gene calls are TRBV27 and TRBJ2-6, with D possibly TRBD1 on 5 matching bases. This CDR3 reads CASRLTVSGANVLTF. DNA for the CDR3: TGTGCCAGCAGATTGACAGTCTCTGGGGCCAACGTCCTGACTTTC.